Detailed here is one T cell receptor (beta chain). Its antigen is unidentified. Some clones are missing from TCRdb's copy, which holds only in-frame ones; the method was immunoSEQ multiplex PCR. The sample lists roughly 250,000 clones; 85% to 95% were seen once. These data are taken from a study of T cell responses to AZD1222 COVID-19 vaccine. Overall study: Second-dose timings of about 4 or about 12 weeks were pooled. Regarding the study as a whole: Clonal diversity may have been underestimated, and the donors were mostly white British, with more females than males. Spike-wide coverage was observed for vaccine-associated CD4 TCRs, with dominant responses at 160-218 and 743-854.

Germline V gene lookup returns CDR1 SNHLY and CDR2 FYNNEI. This CDR3 comprises 14 residues. V lost 11 bases, J lost 5 bases, and 9 bases stayed unmatched. This TCR was recovered from an adult in good health. The sequencing used peripheral blood, collected on day 0 of AZD1222 vaccination. This chain links TRBV2 with TRBJ2-1; 10 bases agree with TRBD2. CDR3 sequence reads: CAFNRAGGNNEQFF. The CDR3 DNA reads TGTGCCTTCAACAGAGCGGGGGGGAACAATGAGCAGTTCTTC.